The 14 T cell receptor beta chains below were found in one sample sequenced in a study of blood T cells in healthy people across ages (dated by TCRdb to the mid-2010s). The library was built by means of 5' RACE. Instrument on record: Illumina HiSeq 2500. A second PCR of about 6 to 11 cycles was performed with a sample-barcoded 5' primer and a J-beta primer mix. Using fastp at Q25 and MiXCR, TCRdb reprocessed the public reads and kept productive beta chains. Merged by CDR3 protein, the rows form single entries marked with the most common genes and DNA. Present in this sample are 850,000 to 1,100,000 distinct CDR3 sequences, 35% to 40% of which were seen just once. Around 12% of the sample is in the top ten clones. Sequenced sample: blood. The receptors here all came from a man younger than 30 in good health.

This chain links TRBV28 with TRBJ1-2; no clear D gene. Germline V gene sequence: CDR1 MDHEN, CDR2 SYDVKM. The CDR3 extends over 16 amino acids. Between the trimmed V and J ends, which lost 4 bases and 1 base, there was a span of 16 bases. The DNA of the CDR3 is TGTGCCAGCAGTTCGGTCGGGTCGCGCGATAACTATGGCTACACCTTC. Translating gives CASSSVGSRDNYGYTF.

Of note for this clonotype: The junction and the germline gene differ at one end; a read error may be behind it. V and J are TRBV5-1 and TRBJ1-6, with D possibly TRBD1 on 6 matching bases. The germline V gene has CDR1 SGHRS and CDR2 YFSETQ. This CDR3 region has 16 residues. The CDR3 is CASSLSVRGTNSPLHF. CDR3 in DNA: TGCGCTAGCAGCTTGTCCGTCAGGGGAACAAATTCACCCCTCCACTTT.

The genes are TRBV2 and TRBJ2-4; D is unresolved. The CDR3 contains 13 residues. V gave up 4 bases and J gave up 4 bases, with 8 bases separating them. The germline V gene encodes CDR1 SNHLY and CDR2 FYNNEI. The CDR3 protein is CASSGTTKNIQYF. The CDR3, as DNA: TGTGCCAGCAGTGGTACCACTAAAAACATTCAGTACTTC.

This clonotype was observed a few times. The chain uses TRBV18 and TRBJ1-2, with D perhaps TRBD1 (6 bases). The ends were cut back, 3 bases at V and 2 bases at J, with 10 bases in the middle. CDR1 is KGHSH and CDR2 is LQKENI in the germline V gene. The CDR3 runs to 14 residues. CDR3 nucleotides: TGTGCCAGCTCACCGGGGGACATCAACTATGGCTACACCTTC. Amino acids: CASSPGDINYGYTF.

The V call is TRBV4-2, the J call TRBJ1-4; D might be TRBD1 (5 bases). The germline V gene has CDR1 LGHNA and CDR2 YNFKEQ. The CDR3 length is 14 residues. V was shortened by 2 bases and J by 8 bases, with 12 bases between the two germline ends. CDR3 residues: CASSQQGSYEKLFF. Here the CDR3 DNA reads TGTGCCAGCAGCCAACAGGGTTCATACGAAAAACTGTTTTTT.

The rearrangement links TRBV29-1 to TRBJ1-2; D is possibly TRBD1 (6 bases). V dropped 7 bases and J dropped 5 bases, with 17 bases sitting between them. Germline assignment: CDR1 SQVTM and CDR2 ANQGSEA. The CDR3 loop spans 13 amino acids. CDR3 DNA: TGCAGCGCTCCAATACAGGGCGGATATGGCTACACCTTC. As protein: CSAPIQGGYGYTF.

This chain joins TRBV6-6 and TRBJ1-3, with D possibly being TRBD1 (5 bases). Looked up from germline, CDR1 is MNHNY and CDR2 is SVGAGI (reference sequence). The CDR3 sequence is 15 residues long. V shed 5 bases and J shed 2 bases, with 13 bases lying between them. This CDR3 reads CASSVPGFTGNTIYF. The CDR3, as DNA: TGTGCCAGCAGTGTCCCAGGGTTTACTGGAAACACCATATATTTT.

This chain joins TRBV10-3 and TRBJ2-3; the D gene is possibly TRBD1 (5 bases). Germline lookup yields CDR1 ENHRY and CDR2 SYGVKD. The CDR3 length is 12 residues. V was pared by 4 bases and J by 7 bases, with 9 bases between. This CDR3 is CAISGRVNTQYF. Here the CDR3 DNA reads TGTGCCATCAGTGGCAGGGTGAATACGCAGTATTTT.

This sequence joins TRBV12-3 or TRBV12-4 and TRBJ2-2; D gene uncertain. There are 12 residues in the CDR3. V was clipped by 11 bases and J by 2 bases, with 9 bases between them. The CDR3 nucleotides read TGTGCCGGCCGACTTAACACCGGGGAGCTGTTTTTT. This gives the protein CAGRLNTGELFF.

The chain employs TRBV20-1 and TRBJ1-1, with D perhaps matching TRBD1 (5 bases). This CDR3 contains 12 residues. Per germline, CDR1 DFQATT and CDR2 SNEGSKA (reference sequence). V was clipped by 2 bases and J by 8 bases, with 12 bases between them. The CDR3 region is CSARQDTPEAFF. For the CDR3, the DNA is TGCAGTGCTAGACAGGACACACCCGAAGCTTTCTTT.

The V gene is TRBV3-1, the J gene TRBJ2-1, with unresolved D. The better agreement between TRBJ2-7 and the DNA end casts doubt on the J call. Looked up from germline, CDR1 is LGHDT and CDR2 is YNNKEL (reference sequence). This CDR3 is 17 amino acids long. The CDR3 DNA reads as TGTGCCAGCAGCCAAGATCCCCACCCTACGCCCTACAATGAGCAGTACTTC. Translation: CASSQDPHPTPYNEQYF.

About this clonotype itself: Germline is not matched at one junction end, which may reflect a read error. V gene TRBV2 combines with J gene TRBJ2-1; D is perhaps TRBD2 (5 bases). The CDR3 length is 10 residues. In germline, CDR1 is SNHLY, CDR2 FYNNEI. In DNA, the CDR3 is TGTGCCAGCGGTGAAGCGGTGAAGTTCTTC. Protein sequence: CASGEAVKFF. The whole variable domain, filled in from reference TRBV2 and TRBJ2-1, reads EPEVTQTPSHQVTQMGQEVILRCVPISNHLYFYWYRQILGQKVEFLVSFYNNEISEKSEIFDDQFSVERPDGSNFTLKIRSTKLEDSAMYFCASGEAVKFFGPGTRLTVL.

The chain recombines TRBV9 with TRBJ2-1, with TRBD2 matching 9 bases. The CDR3 length is 15 residues. Germline assignment: CDR1 SGDLS and CDR2 YYNGEE. Germline trimming cut 6 bases from V and 0 bases from J; bases unmatched to any gene: 4. The CDR3 DNA is TGTGCCAGCACCACGACTAGCGGCTCCTACAATGAGCAGTTCTTC. Translating it yields CASTTTSGSYNEQFF.

This clonotype has more than one count but fewer than ten. CDR3 sequence (DNA): TGTGCCAGCAGCTTAGGAGTTGCGGCCCCCTACAATGAGCAGTTCTTC. This codes for CASSLGVAAPYNEQFF. V is TRBV11-2 and J is TRBJ2-1, with D unclear. The CDR3 covers 16 residues. V lost 1 base and J lost 2, with 12 bases in between. CDR1 is SGHAT and CDR2 is FQNNGV in the germline V gene.